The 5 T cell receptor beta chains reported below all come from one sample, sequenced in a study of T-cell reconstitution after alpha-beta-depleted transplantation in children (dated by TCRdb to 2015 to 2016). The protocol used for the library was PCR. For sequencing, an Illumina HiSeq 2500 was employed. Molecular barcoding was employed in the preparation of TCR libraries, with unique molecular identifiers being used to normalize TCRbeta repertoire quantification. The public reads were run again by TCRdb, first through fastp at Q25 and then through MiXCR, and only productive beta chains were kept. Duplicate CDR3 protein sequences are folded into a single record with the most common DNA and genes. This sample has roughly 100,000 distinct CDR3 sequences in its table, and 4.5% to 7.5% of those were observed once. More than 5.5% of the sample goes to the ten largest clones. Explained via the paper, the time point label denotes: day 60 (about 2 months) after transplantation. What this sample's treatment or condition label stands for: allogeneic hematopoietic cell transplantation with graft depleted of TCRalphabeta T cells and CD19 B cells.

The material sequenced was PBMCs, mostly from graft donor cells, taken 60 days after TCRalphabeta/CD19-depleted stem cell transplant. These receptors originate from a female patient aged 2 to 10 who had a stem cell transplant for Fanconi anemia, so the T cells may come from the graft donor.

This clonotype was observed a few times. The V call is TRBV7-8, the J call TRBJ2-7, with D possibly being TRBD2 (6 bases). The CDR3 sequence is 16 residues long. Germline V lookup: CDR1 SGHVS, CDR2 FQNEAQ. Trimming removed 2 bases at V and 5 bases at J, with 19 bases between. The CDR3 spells CASSLISQRAFDEQYF. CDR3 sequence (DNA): TGTGCCAGCAGCTTAATCAGCCAGCGGGCCTTCGACGAGCAGTACTTC.

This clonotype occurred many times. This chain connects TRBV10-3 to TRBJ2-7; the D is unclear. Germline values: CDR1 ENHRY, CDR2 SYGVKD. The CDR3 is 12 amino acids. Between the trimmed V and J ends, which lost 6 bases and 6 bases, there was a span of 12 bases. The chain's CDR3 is CAISPSGREQYF. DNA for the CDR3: TGTGCCATCAGCCCGTCTGGGCGCGAGCAGTACTTC.

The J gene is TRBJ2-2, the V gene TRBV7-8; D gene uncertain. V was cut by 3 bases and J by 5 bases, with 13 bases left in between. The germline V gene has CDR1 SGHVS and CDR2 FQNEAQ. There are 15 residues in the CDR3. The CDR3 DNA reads TGTGCCAGCAGCTTGGCCAAAAGTGGGACCGGGGAGCTGTTTTTT. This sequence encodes CASSLAKSGTGELFF. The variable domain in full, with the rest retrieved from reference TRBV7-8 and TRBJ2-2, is GAGVSQSPRYKVAKRGQDVALRCDPISGHVSLFWYQQALGQGPEFLTYFQNEAQLDKSGLPSDRFFAERPEGSVSTLKIQRTQQEDSAVYLCASSLAKSGTGELFFGEGSRLTVL.

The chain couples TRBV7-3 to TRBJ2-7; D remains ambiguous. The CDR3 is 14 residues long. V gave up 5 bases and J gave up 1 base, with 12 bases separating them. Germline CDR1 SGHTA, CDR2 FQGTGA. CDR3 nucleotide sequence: TGTGCCAGCAGCCCGCTTTCAGGATCCTACGAGCAGTACTTC. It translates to CASSPLSGSYEQYF. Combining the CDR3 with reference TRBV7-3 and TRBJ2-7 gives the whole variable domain GAGVSQTPSNKVTEKGKYVELRCDPISGHTALYWYRQSLGQGPEFLIYFQGTGAADDSGLPNDRFFAVRPEGSVSTLKIQRTERGDSAVYLCASSPLSGSYEQYFGPGTRLTVT.

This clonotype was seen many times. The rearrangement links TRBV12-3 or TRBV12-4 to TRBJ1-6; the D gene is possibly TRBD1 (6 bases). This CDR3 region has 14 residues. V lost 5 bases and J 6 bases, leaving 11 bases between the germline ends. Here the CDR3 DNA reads TGTGCCAGCAGTCCGACAGGAGCTAATTCACCCCTCCACTTT. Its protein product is CASSPTGANSPLHF.